This TCR beta chain was found in a study of control samples from healthy donors and cancer patients. CDR3 length equals 12 residues. Per germline, CDR1 LGHNA and CDR2 YSLEER. V was shortened by 3 bases and J by 12 bases, with 12 bases between the two germline ends. Profiled with immunoSEQ multiplex PCR; TCRdb holds only in-frame clones, not every one. The profile covers some 140,000 clones, with 92% appearing a single time and about 11% taken by the ten largest. Sequenced input: blood. The chain combines TRBV4-3 with TRBJ2-1; the D call may be TRBD1 or TRBD2 (5 bases each). This clonotype originated in a man under 40 in good health. CDR3 residues: CASSQDTGMQFF. CDR3 DNA: TGCGCCAGCAGCCAGGACACCGGGATGCAGTTCTTC.